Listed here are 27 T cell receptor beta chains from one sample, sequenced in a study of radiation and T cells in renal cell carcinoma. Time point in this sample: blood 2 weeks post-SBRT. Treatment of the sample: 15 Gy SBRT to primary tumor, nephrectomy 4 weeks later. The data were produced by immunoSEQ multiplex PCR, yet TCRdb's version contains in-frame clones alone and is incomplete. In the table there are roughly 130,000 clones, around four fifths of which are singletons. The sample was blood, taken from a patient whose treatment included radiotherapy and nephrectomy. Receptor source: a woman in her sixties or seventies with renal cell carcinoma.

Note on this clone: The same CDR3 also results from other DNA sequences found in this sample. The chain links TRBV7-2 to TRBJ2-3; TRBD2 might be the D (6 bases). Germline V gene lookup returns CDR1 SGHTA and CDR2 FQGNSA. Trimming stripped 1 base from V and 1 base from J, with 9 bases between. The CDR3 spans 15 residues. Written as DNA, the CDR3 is TGTGCCAGCAGCTTAGGGCGGGGACGCACAGATACGCAGTATTTT. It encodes CASSLGRGRTDTQYF.

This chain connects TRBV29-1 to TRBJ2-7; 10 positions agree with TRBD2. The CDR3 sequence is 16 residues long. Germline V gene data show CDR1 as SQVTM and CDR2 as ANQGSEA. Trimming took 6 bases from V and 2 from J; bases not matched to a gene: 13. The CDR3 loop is CSVQGASGSRAYEQYF. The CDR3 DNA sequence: TGCAGCGTCCAGGGGGCTAGCGGGAGCCGTGCCTACGAGCAGTACTTC.

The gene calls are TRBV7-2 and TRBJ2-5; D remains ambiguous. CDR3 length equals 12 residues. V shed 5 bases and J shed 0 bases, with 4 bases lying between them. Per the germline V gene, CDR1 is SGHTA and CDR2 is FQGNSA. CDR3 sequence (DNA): TGTGCCAGCAGCGATTACCAAGAGACCCAGTACTTC. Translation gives CASSDYQETQYF.

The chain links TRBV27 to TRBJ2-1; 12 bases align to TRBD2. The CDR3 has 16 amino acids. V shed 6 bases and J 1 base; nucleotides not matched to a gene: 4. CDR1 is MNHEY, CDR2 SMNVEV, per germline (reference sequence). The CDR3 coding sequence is TGTGCCAGCAGCTACACTAGCGGGGGGTCCTACAATGAGCAGTTCTTC. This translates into CASSYTSGGSYNEQFF.

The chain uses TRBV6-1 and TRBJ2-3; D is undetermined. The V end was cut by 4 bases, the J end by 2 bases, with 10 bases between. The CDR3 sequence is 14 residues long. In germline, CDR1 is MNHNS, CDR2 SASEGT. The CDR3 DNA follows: TGTGCCAGCAGTGGGGCAGCCCACACAGATACGCAGTATTTT. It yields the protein CASSGAAHTDTQYF.

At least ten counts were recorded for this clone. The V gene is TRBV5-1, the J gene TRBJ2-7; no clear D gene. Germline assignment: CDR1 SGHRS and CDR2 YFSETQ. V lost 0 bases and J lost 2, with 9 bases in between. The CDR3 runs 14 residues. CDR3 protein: CASSLANRTYEQYF. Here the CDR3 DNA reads TGCGCCAGCAGCTTGGCCAACCGTACCTACGAGCAGTACTTC.

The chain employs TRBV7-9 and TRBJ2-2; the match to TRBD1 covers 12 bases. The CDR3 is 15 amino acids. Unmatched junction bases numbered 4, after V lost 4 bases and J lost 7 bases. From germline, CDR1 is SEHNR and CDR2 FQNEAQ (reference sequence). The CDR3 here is CASSSGTGGFGELFF. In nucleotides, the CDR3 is TGTGCCAGCAGCTCCGGGACAGGGGGCTTCGGGGAGCTGTTTTTT.

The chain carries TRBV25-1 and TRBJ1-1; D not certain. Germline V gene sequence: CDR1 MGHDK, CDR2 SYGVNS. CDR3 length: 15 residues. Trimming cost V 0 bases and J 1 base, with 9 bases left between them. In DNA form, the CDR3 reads TGTGCCAGCAGTGAATATGGCCAGAGGAACACTGAAGCTTTCTTT. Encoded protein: CASSEYGQRNTEAFF. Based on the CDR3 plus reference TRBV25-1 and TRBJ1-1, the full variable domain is EADIYQTPRYLVIGTGKKITLECSQTMGHDKMYWYQQDPGMELHLIHYSYGVNSTEKGDLSSESTVSRIRTEHFPLTLESARPSHTSQYLCASSEYGQRNTEAFFGQGTRLTVV.

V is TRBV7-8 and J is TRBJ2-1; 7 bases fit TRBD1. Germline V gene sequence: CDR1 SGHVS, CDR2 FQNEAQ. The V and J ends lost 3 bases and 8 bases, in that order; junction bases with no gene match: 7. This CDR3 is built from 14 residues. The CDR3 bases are TGTGCCAGCAGCTTTTTCAGCGACAGGGATGAGCAGTTCTTC. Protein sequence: CASSFFSDRDEQFF.

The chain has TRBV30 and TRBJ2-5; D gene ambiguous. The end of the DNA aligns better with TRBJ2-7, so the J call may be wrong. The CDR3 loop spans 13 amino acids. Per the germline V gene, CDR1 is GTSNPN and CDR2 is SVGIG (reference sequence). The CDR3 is CAWSRGPEHEQYF. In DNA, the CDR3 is TGTGCCTGGAGCCGCGGCCCTGAGCACGAGCAGTACTTC.

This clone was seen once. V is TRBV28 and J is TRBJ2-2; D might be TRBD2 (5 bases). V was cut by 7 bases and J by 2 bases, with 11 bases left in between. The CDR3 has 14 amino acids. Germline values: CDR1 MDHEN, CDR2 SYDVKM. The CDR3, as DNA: TGTGCCAGCAACCCCAGCGGTAACACCGGGGAGCTGTTTTTT. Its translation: CASNPSGNTGELFF.

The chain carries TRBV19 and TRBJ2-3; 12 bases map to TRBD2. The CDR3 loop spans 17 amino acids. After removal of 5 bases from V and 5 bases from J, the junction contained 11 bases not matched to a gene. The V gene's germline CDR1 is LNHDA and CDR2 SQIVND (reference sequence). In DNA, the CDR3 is TGTGCCAGTAGTCCGGGGACTAGCGGGCTCTGGGGAGATACGCAGTATTTT. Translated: CASSPGTSGLWGDTQYF.

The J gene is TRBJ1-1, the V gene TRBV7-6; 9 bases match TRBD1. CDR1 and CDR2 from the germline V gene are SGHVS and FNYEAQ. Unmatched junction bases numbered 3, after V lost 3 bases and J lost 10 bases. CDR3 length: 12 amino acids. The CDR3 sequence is CASSLTGGGAFF. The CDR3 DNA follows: TGTGCCAGCAGCTTGACAGGGGGGGGAGCTTTCTTT. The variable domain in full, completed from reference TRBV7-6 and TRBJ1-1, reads GAGVSQSPRYKVTKRGQDVALRCDPISGHVSLYWYRQALGQGPEFLTYFNYEAQQDKSGLPNDRFSAERPEGSISTLTIQRTEQRDSAMYRCASSLTGGGAFFGQGTRLTVV.

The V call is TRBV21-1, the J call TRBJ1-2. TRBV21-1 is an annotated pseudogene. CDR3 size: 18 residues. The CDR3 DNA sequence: TGTGCCAGCAGCAAAGAGCTCCCCGGGGGGGGTGCAAACTATGGCTACACCTTC. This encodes CASSKELPGGGANYGYTF.

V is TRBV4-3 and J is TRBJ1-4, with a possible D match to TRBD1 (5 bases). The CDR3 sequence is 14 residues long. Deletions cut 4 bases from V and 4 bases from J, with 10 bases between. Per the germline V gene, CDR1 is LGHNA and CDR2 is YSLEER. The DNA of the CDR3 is TGCGCCAGCAGCCGGGGACTCGTTAATGAAAAACTGTTTTTT. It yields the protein CASSRGLVNEKLFF.

CDR3 in amino acids: CASSRGQGAVNEQFF. The CDR3, as DNA: TGTGCCAGCAGCCGTGGACAGGGGGCGGTCAATGAGCAGTTCTTC. The chain combines TRBV9 with TRBJ2-1, with TRBD1 matching 11 bases. V trimming: 4 bases; J trimming: 6 bases; junction bases outside the gene matches: 6. This CDR3 comprises 15 residues. Germline CDR1 SGDLS, CDR2 YYNGEE.

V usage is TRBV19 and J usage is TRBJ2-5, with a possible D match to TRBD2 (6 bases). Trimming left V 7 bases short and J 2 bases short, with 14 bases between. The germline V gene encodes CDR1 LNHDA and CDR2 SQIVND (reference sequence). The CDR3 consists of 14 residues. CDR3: CASKSPGRQETQYF. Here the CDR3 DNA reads TGTGCCAGTAAATCCCCGGGGAGGCAAGAGACCCAGTACTTC.

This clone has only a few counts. Written as DNA, the CDR3 is TGTGCCAGCAGGACAGGGGGCAAAGGGGATGAAAAACTGTTTTTT. Protein: CASRTGGKGDEKLFF. V gene TRBV6-1 combines with J gene TRBJ1-4; TRBD1 matches at 10 bases. Germline CDR1 reads MNHNS; CDR2 reads SASEGT. Trimming removed 6 bases from V and 6 bases from J; junction bases left unmatched: 7. The CDR3 is made up of 15 amino acids.

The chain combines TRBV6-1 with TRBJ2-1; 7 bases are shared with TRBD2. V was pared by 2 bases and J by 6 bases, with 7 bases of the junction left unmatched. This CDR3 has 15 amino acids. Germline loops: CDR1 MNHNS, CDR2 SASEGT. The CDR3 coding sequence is TGTGCCAGCAGTGAAATGCGGGGGAGCCCCAATGAGCAGTTCTTC. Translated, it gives CASSEMRGSPNEQFF.

The chain's CDR3 is CASSKEAGVWMKETQYF. The CDR3 bases are TGTGCCAGCAGCAAAGAGGCGGGGGTCTGGATGAAAGAGACCCAGTACTTC. The chain employs TRBV21-1 and TRBJ2-5; TRBD2 is taken as the D call from the table, unchecked against the DNA. TRBV21-1 is assigned pseudogene status. The CDR3 runs to 17 residues.

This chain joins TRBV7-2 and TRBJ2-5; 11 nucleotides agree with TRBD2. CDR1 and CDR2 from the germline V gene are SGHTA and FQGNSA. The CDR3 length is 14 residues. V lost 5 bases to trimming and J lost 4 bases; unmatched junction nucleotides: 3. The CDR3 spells CASSASGRIETQYF. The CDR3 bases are TGTGCCAGCAGCGCTAGCGGGAGGATAGAGACCCAGTACTTC.

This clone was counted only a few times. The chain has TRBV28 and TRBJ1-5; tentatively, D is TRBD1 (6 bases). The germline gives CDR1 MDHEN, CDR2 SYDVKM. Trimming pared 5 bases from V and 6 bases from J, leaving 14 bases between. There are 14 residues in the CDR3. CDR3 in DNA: TGTGCCAGCAGTACAGGGTCTGTTCTTCAGCCCCAGCATTTT. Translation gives CASSTGSVLQPQHF.

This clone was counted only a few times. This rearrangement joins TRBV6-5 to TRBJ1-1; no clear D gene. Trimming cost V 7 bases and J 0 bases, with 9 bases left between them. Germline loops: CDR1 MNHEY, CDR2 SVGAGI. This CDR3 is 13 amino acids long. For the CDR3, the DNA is TGTGCCAGCACTATAGGACTGAACACTGAAGCTTTCTTT. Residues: CASTIGLNTEAFF.

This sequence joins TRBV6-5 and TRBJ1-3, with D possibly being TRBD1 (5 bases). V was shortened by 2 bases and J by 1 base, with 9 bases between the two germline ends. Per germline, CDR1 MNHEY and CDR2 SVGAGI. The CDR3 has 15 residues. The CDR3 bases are TGTGCCAGCAGTTACGGGGGTAATTCTGGAAACACCATATATTTT. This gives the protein CASSYGGNSGNTIYF.

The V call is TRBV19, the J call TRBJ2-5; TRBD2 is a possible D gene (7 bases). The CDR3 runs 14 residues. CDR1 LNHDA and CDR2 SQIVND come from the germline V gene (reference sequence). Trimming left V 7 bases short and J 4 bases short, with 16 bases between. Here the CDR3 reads CASTSRGAGETQYF. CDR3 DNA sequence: TGTGCCAGTACCTCACGGGGGGCGGGAGAGACCCAGTACTTC. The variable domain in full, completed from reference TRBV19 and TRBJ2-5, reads DGGITQSPKYLFRKEGQNVTLSCEQNLNHDAMYWYRQDPGQGLRLIYYSQIVNDFQKGDIAEGYSVSREKKESFPLTVTSAQKNPTAFYLCASTSRGAGETQYFGPGTRLLVL.

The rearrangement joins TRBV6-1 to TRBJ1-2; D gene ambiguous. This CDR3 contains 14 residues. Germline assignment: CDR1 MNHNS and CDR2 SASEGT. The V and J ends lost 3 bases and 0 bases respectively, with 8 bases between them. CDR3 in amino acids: CASSDLTANYGYTF. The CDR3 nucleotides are TGTGCCAGCAGTGATCTAACAGCTAACTATGGCTACACCTTC.

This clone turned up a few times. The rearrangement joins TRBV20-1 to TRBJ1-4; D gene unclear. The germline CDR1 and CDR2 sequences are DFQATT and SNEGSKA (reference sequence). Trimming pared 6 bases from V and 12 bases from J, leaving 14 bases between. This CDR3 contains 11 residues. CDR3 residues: CSAGPGVELFF. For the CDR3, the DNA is TGCAGTGCCGGTCCGGGTGTGGAACTGTTTTTT.